The clone carrying this T cell receptor beta chain was picked up a small number of times. Its target is unknown. The CDR3 has 12 amino acids. Germline assignment: CDR1 SGHNT and CDR2 YENEEA. V was clipped by 1 base and J by 8 bases, with 6 bases between them. The sample originates from a study of shared clonotypes between healthy human individuals. Study-level points and caveats: It was the few donors that limited the genetic and exposure-history diversity represented.

Donors included only healthy HIV-negative adults lacking recent acute infections or vaccinations. TCRdb's copy holds only in-frame clones and misses some; the assay was immunoSEQ multiplex PCR. The data contain about 490,000 clones, 70% to 80% of them singletons. Sequencing was performed on PBMCs. The sequence derives from a middle-aged woman in good health. Some clones in this sample may be carry-over from other donors' samples. The rearrangement uses TRBV11-3 and TRBJ2-1; D gene uncertain. The CDR3 nucleotides read TGTGCCAGCAGCTTAGGGTTCGATGAGCAGTTCTTC. Protein product: CASSLGFDEQFF.